The 3 T cell receptor beta chains in this list originate from one sample, sequenced in a study of read filtering for tumor transcriptome and immune sequencing. Molecular barcoded adaptors covering alpha/delta and beta/gamma chains were used on approximately 400 ng RNA. In TCRdb, the reads were re-called with MiXCR into one record per CDR3 protein. The profile shows tens of thousands of distinct CDR3 sequences, roughly 13% of them singletons. The sample consisted of a population of CD138-negative cells sorted from bone marrow. The receptors derive from a donor aged 40 or older with multiple myeloma.

This clonotype appeared many times. The chain couples TRBV28 to TRBJ1-1; D unresolved. The CDR3 spans 13 residues. The germline V gene has CDR1 MDHEN and CDR2 SYDVKM. Trimming left V 7 bases short and J 5 bases short, with 14 bases between. The CDR3 bases are TGTGCCAGCACCACGTTCGCGGGGACTGAAGCTTTCTTT. This sequence encodes CASTTFAGTEAFF.

The rearrangement uses TRBV4-2 and TRBJ1-1; 8 bases map to TRBD1. V gave up 0 bases and J gave up 0 bases; unmatched junction bases: 6. In germline, CDR1 is LGHNA, CDR2 YNFKEQ. The CDR3 extends over 17 amino acids. CDR3 nucleotides: TGTGCCAGCAGCCAAGACCCCGGGACAGGAATGAACACTGAAGCTTTCTTT. This codes for CASSQDPGTGMNTEAFF.

This clonotype came up many times. The chain links TRBV20-1 to TRBJ1-4, with 9 bases that match TRBD1. The junction had 7 bases not matched to a gene; V was cut back by 7 bases and J by 7 bases. Germline CDR1 and CDR2: DFQATT and SNEGSKA (reference sequence). This CDR3 contains 13 residues. For the CDR3, the DNA is TGCAGTGTCACCGGGACAGGGCGTGAAAAACTGTTTTTT. Translating it yields CSVTGTGREKLFF.